This T cell receptor (beta chain) stems from a study of T cells after yellow fever vaccination. The overall study: When fractions had low cell numbers, they were prepared with SMART-Seq v4 Ultra Low Input.

A note on this clonotype: Its target is unknown.

Using its own MiXCR run on the 5' RACE reads, TCRdb lists one record per CDR3 protein. The data show roughly 70,000 distinct CDR3 sequences, with almost 8% seen just once and 41% held by the top ten. Germline V lookup: CDR1 MNHEY, CDR2 SMNVEV (reference sequence). The CDR3 runs 13 residues. Trimming left V 2 bases short and J 4 bases short, with 7 bases between. Overall study results and limits: The booster saw the reappearance of most primary-vaccination clones (more than 95% CD4, roughly 87% CD8).

The sequences come from CD8+ T cells sorted from PBMCs, collected on the day of the yellow fever booster vaccination. The chain uses TRBV27 and TRBJ2-3; D is unresolved. The source of this sequence is a man aged 25 to 40 who received the YFV17D yellow fever vaccine. The CDR3 DNA reads TGTGCCAGCAGTTTAGGAGCAGCAGATACGCAGTATTTT. The encoded protein is CASSLGAADTQYF.